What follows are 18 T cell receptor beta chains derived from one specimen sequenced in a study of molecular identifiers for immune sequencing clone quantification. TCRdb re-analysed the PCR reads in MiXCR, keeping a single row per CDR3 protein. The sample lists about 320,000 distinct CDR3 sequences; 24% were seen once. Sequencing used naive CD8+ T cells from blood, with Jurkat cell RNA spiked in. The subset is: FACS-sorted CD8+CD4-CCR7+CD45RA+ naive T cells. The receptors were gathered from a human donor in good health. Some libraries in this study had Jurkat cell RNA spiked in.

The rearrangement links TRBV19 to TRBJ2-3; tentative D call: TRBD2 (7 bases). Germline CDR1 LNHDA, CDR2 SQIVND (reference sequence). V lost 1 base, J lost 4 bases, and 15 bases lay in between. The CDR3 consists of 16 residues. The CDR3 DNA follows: TGTGCCAGTAGTATAGTAGAGGGGGGGCCAGCAGATACGCAGTATTTT. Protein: CASSIVEGGPADTQYF. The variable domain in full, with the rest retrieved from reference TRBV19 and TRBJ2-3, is DGGITQSPKYLFRKEGQNVTLSCEQNLNHDAMYWYRQDPGQGLRLIYYSQIVNDFQKGDIAEGYSVSREKKESFPLTVTSAQKNPTAFYLCASSIVEGGPADTQYFGPGTRLTVL.

Here the CDR3 reads CAISDPGQGVLYEQYF. CDR3 sequence (DNA): TGTGCCATCAGTGACCCCGGACAGGGAGTACTCTACGAGCAGTACTTC. The chain recombines TRBV10-3 with TRBJ2-7, with 8 bases aligning to TRBD1. Trimming removed 3 bases from V and 3 bases from J; junction bases left unmatched: 10. This CDR3 is 16 amino acids long. The germline V gene encodes CDR1 ENHRY and CDR2 SYGVKD.

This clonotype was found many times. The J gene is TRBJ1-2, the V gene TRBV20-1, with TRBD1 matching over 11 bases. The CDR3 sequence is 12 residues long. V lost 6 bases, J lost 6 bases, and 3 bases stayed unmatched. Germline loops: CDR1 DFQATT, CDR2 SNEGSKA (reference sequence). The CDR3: CSARDRGNGYTF. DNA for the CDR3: TGCAGTGCGAGGGACAGGGGGAATGGCTACACCTTC.

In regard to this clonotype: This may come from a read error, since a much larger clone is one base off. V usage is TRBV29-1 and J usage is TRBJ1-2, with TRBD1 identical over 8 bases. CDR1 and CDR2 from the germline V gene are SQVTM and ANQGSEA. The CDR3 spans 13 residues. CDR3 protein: CSVEGQGAGGCTF. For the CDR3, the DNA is TGCAGCGTTGAAGGTCAGGGGGCCGGTGGCTGCACCTTC. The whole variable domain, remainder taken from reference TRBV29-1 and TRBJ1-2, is SAVISQKPSRDICQRGTSLTIQCQVDSQVTMMFWYRQQPGQSLTLIATANQGSEATYESGFVIDKFPISRPNLTFSTLTVSNMSPEDSSIYLCSVEGQGAGGCTFGSGTRLTVV.

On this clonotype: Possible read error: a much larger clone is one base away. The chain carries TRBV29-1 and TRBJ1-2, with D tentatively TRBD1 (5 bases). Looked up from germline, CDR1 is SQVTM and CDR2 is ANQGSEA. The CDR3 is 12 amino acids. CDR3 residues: CSVQDTNYGYIF. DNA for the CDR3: TGCAGCGTTCAGGACACTAACTATGGCTACATCTTC.

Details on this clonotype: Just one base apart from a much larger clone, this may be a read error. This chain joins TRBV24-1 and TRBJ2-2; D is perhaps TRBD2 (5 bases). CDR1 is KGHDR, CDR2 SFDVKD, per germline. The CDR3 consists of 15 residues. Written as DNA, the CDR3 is TGTGCCCAAGATGGAGGAAACTCGAACACCGGGGAGCGGTTTTTT. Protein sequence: CAQDGGNSNTGERFF.

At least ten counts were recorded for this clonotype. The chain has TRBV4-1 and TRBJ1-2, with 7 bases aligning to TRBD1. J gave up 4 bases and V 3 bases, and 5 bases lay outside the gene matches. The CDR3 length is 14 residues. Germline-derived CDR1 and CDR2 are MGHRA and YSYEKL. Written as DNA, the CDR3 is TGCGCCAGCAGCCAGGCCGGGACAGCCTATGGCTACACCTTC. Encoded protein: CASSQAGTAYGYTF.

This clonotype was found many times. The CDR3 region is CASSYLGGAGVSYNEQFF. The CDR3 nucleotides read TGTGCCAGCAGTTATCTGGGGGGAGCGGGAGTTTCCTACAATGAGCAGTTCTTC. The chain has TRBV6-5 and TRBJ2-1; 8 bases are a match to TRBD2. The CDR3 spans 18 residues. CDR1 MNHEY and CDR2 SVGAGI come from the germline V gene. V shed 3 bases, J shed 1 base, and the junction held 11 bases outside the gene matches.

The CDR3 nucleotides read TGTGCCAGCAGCCCCTGGGGGGTCTCTGGAAACACCATATATTTT. Amino acid sequence: CASSPWGVSGNTIYF. This chain joins TRBV9 and TRBJ1-3; D is perhaps TRBD1 (5 bases). This CDR3 contains 15 residues. CDR1 and CDR2 (germline): SGDLS, YYNGEE. Trimming cost V 4 bases and J 0 bases, with 11 bases left between them.

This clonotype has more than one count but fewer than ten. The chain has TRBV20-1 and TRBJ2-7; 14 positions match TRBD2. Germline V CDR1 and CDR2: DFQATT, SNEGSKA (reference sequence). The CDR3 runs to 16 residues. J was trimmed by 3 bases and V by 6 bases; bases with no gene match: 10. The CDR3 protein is CSAKQPGTSGSYEQYF. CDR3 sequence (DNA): TGCAGTGCCAAGCAGCCAGGGACTAGCGGGAGCTACGAGCAGTACTTC.

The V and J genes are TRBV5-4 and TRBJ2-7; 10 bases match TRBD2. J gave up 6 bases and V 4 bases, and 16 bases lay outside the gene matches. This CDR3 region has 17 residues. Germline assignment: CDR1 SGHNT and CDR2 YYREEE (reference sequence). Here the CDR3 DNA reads TGTGCCAGCAGCGGGAGTGGGACTAGCGCAGCTCCGGGCGAGCAGTACTTC. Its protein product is CASSGSGTSAAPGEQYF.

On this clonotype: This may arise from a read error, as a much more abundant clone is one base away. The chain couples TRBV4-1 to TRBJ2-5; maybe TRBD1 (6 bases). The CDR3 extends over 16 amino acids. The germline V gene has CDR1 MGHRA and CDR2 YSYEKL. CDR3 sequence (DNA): TGCGCCGGCAGCCAAGAGGACAGCAGCTACCAAGAGACCCAGTACTTC. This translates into CAGSQEDSSYQETQYF.

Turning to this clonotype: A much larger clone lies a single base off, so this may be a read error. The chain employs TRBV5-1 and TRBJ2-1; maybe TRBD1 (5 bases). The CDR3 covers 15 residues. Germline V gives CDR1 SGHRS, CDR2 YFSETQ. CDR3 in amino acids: CASSFYRQPGNELFF. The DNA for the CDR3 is TGCGCCAGCAGCTTCTATCGACAGCCTGGCAATGAGCTGTTCTTC.

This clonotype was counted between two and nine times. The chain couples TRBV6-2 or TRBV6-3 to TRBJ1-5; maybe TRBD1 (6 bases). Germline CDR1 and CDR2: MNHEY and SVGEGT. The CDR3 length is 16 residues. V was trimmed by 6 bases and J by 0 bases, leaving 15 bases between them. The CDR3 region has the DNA TGTGCCAGCAGGATGGACAGCCAATATAGCAATCAGCCCCAGCATTTT. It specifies CASRMDSQYSNQPQHF.

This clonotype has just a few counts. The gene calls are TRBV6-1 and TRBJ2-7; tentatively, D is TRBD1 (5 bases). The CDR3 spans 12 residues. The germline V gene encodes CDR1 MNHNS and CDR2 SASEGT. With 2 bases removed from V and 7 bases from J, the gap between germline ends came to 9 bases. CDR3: CASSEWGLEQYF. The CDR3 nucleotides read TGTGCCAGCAGTGAATGGGGCCTTGAGCAGTACTTC.

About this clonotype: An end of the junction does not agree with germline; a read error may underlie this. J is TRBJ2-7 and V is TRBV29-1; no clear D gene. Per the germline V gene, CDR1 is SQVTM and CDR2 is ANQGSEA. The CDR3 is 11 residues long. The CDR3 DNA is TGCAGTGTTAAGAAAGCCTACGGGCAGTACTTC. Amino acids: CSVKKAYGQYF.

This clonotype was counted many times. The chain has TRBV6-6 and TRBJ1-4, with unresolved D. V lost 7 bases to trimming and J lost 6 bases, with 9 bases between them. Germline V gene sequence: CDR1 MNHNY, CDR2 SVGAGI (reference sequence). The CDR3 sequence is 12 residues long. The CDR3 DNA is TGTGCCAGCAAAACTAAGGATGAAAAACTGTTTTTT. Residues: CASKTKDEKLFF.

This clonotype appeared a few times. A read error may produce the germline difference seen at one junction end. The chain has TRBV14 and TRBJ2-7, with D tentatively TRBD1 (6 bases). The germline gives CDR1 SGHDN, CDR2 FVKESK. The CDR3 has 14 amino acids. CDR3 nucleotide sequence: TGTGGCAGCAGCCACTGGGGACACCCCTACGAGCAGTACTTC. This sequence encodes CGSSHWGHPYEQYF.